The T cell receptor beta chain under discussion was sequenced for a study of blood T cell repertoires in COVID-19. About the study: PBMCs, B-cell-depleted T cells, or T cells provided the cDNA or gDNA that made up the material.

Trimming took 5 bases from V and 5 from J, leaving 21 bases between them. The CDR3 is 16 amino acids. Germline CDR1 SGHAT, CDR2 FQDESV (reference sequence). Study processing details: Cell counts per sample came from amplifying reference gene primers. Using immunoSEQ multiplex PCR, the repertoire was profiled, and TCRdb retains in-frame clones only, with some absent. D and trimming come from the DNA, and the V and J calls and clone size come from that table. The repertoire consists of just over 300,000 clones, with 70% to 90% occurring once and the leading ten covering approximately 4.1%. The study recruited people aged roughly 18 to 89 years across approximately 23 US areas. Participant reports of clinical history set cohort assignment.

The chain carries TRBV11-1 and TRBJ1-1; the D is unclear. The sequencing input was PBMCs or T cells enriched from blood (not recorded which). This TCR was sampled from a man aged 25 to 45 who had recovered from COVID-19. CDR3 region: CASSRSMSQLATEAFF. The DNA of the CDR3 is TGTGCCAGCAGCCGATCTATGTCACAGCTAGCGACTGAAGCTTTCTTT.